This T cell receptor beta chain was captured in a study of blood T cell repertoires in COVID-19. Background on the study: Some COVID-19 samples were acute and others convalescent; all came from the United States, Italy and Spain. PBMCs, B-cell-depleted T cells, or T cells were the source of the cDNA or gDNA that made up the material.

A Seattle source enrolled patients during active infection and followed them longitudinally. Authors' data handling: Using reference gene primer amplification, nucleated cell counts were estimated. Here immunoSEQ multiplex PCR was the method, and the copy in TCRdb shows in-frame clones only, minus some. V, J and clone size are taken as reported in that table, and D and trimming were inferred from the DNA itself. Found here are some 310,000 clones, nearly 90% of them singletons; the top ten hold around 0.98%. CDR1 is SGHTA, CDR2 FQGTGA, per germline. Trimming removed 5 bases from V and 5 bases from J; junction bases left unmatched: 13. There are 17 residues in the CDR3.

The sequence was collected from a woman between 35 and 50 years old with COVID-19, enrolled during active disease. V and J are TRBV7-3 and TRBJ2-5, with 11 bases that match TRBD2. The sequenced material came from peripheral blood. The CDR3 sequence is CASSPGTSGGGWETQYF. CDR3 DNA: TGTGCCAGCAGCCCCGGGACTAGCGGAGGGGGGTGGGAGACCCAGTACTTC.